Described below is a single TCR beta chain sequence and its context. Original analysis: Amplification with reference gene primers provided the estimates of nucleated cell counts. Here immunoSEQ multiplex PCR was the method, and the copy in TCRdb shows in-frame clones only, minus some. D and trimming come from the DNA, and the V and J calls and clone size come from that table. The sample consists of about 260,000 clones, 86% of them appearing once. This record comes from a study of blood T cell repertoires in COVID-19. CDR3 length equals 14 residues. Germline CDR1 reads LNHDA; CDR2 reads SQIVND (reference sequence). Trimming took off 7 bases at V and 5 bases at J, with 14 bases between the two ends.

The sample comprised PBMCs or T cells enriched from blood (not recorded which). This TCR was recovered from a woman aged 50 to 60 who had recovered from COVID-19. The V call is TRBV19, the J call TRBJ1-4; no clear D. The chain's CDR3 is CASTRGMLNEKLFF. DNA for the CDR3: TGTGCCAGTACCCGGGGAATGCTGAATGAAAAACTGTTTTTT.